The T cell receptor (beta chain) described here comes from a study of siplizumab effects on memory and regulatory T cells. Profiling relied on immunoSEQ multiplex PCR, and the TCRdb table lists in-frame clones only, not all of them. The sample lists 50,000 to 60,000 clones, about 90% occurring once. Study-level findings and limits: Unstimulated subsets captured only a minor fraction of alloreactive clones.

Trimming left V 7 bases short and J 7 bases short, with 15 bases between. CDR1 and CDR2 from the germline V gene are SGHNT and YYREEE (reference sequence). This CDR3 has 13 residues. This clone was seen only once. Its specificity is not known. The sequence came from a human donor in good health. Sequences were obtained from naive CD8+ T cells sorted from blood. The gene calls are TRBV5-4 and TRBJ2-1; maybe TRBD2 (5 bases). The CDR3 reads CASPSGGINEQFF. CDR3 coding DNA: TGTGCCAGCCCTTCCGGAGGTATTAATGAGCAGTTCTTC.